The 25 T cell receptor beta chains below all came from one sample that was sequenced in a study of Graves' ophthalmopathy and Graves' hyperthyroidism. RNA transcripts served as template for amplifying TCR beta CDR3 sequences. Amplification began with first-round RT-PCR using HTBI primers, then second-round multiplex PCR was performed. In TCRdb, the multiplex PCR reads were re-called with MiXCR into one record per CDR3 protein. The data hold approximately 480,000 distinct CDR3 sequences, with approximately 15% observed a single time. Input material: blood. All receptors come from a woman aged 25 to 45 with Graves' ophthalmopathy.

This clonotype showed up many times. The chain uses TRBV10-1 and TRBJ2-4, with 7 bases aligning to TRBD2. This CDR3 is built from 16 residues. J gave up 2 bases and V 6 bases, and 10 bases lay outside the gene matches. Germline V gene data show CDR1 as WNHNN and CDR2 as SYGVQD (reference sequence). CDR3 in DNA: TGCGCCAGCAGCAATGGGCCCGGGGGGACCAAAAACATTCAGTACTTC. It translates to CASSNGPGGTKNIQYF.

This clonotype was seen at least ten times. This chain connects TRBV6-6 to TRBJ1-5, with D perhaps matching TRBD1 (5 bases). This CDR3 is 19 amino acids long. Deletions cut 3 bases from V and 3 bases from J, with 24 bases between. CDR1 and CDR2 from the germline V gene are MNHNY and SVGAGI (reference sequence). The CDR3 DNA follows: TGTGCCAGCAGTTATCGCTCCAGGCGAAGGGGCGGCAACAATCAGCCCCAGCATTTT. Translated, it gives CASSYRSRRRGGNNQPQHF.

This clonotype was picked up many times. The chain is built from TRBV12-3 or TRBV12-4 and TRBJ2-2; D gene ambiguous. The ends were cut back, 0 bases at V and 6 bases at J, with 8 bases in the middle. The CDR3 length is 14 residues. The CDR3 loop is CASSLAGSSGELFF. The CDR3 DNA reads as TGTGCCAGCAGTTTAGCCGGCTCTTCCGGGGAGCTGTTTTTT.

This clonotype was observed many times. This chain uses TRBV5-1 with TRBJ2-5; D is unresolved. Between the trimmed V and J ends, which lost 3 bases and 5 bases, there was a span of 8 bases. Per germline, CDR1 SGHRS and CDR2 YFSETQ. This CDR3 comprises 12 residues. CDR3 in DNA: TGCGCCAGCAGCTCAATGGGGGAGACCCAGTACTTC. Amino acids: CASSSMGETQYF.

This clonotype was seen a few times. V gene TRBV28 combines with J gene TRBJ1-2; D not certain. The CDR3 spans 15 residues. Germline V CDR1 and CDR2: MDHEN, SYDVKM. V lost 1 base to trimming and J lost 5 bases, with 14 bases between them. CDR3 protein: CASSLYSTATYGYTF. In DNA, the CDR3 is TGTGCCAGCAGTTTATATTCGACCGCTACATATGGCTACACCTTC.

The table lists this clonotype with many counts. J is TRBJ2-6 and V is TRBV27, with D possibly matching TRBD1 (5 bases). CDR3 length: 15 residues. Germline CDR1 MNHEY, CDR2 SMNVEV (reference sequence). The ends were cut back, 6 bases at V and 1 base at J, with 10 bases in the middle. Written as DNA, the CDR3 is TGTGCCAGCAGAACTAAGGGGTCTGGGGCCAACGTCCTGACTTTC. Protein product: CASRTKGSGANVLTF. Variable domain in full (rest from reference TRBV27 and TRBJ2-6): EAQVTQNPRYLITVTGKKLTVTCSQNMNHEYMSWYRQDPGLGLRQIYYSMNVEVTDKGDVPEGYKVSRKEKRNFPLILESPSPNQTSLYFCASRTKGSGANVLTFGAGSRLTVL.

This clonotype came up a few times. The CDR3 coding sequence is TGCAGTGCCGGTGGGAGAGTCGTGGTACAGCCTGGGCCCGGGGAGCTGTTTTTT. Its protein is CSAGGRVVVQPGPGELFF. This chain uses TRBV20-1 with TRBJ2-2; D perhaps matches TRBD2 (5 bases). Per germline, CDR1 DFQATT and CDR2 SNEGSKA (reference sequence). V lost 6 bases, J lost 6 bases, and 29 bases lay in between. CDR3 length equals 18 residues.

This clonotype has at least ten counts. The chain links TRBV6-1 to TRBJ1-1; D perhaps matches TRBD1 (5 bases). Germline CDR1 reads MNHNS; CDR2 reads SASEGT. The CDR3 is 14 residues long. Trimming removed 2 bases at V and 5 bases at J, with 12 bases between. The CDR3 loop reads CASSESGGTTEAFF. Here the CDR3 DNA reads TGTGCCAGCAGTGAATCTGGCGGGACGACTGAAGCTTTCTTT.

Ten or more counts support this clonotype. The V call is TRBV6-5, the J call TRBJ1-1; TRBD1 is a possible D gene (5 bases). The CDR3 loop spans 17 amino acids. Germline V gene sequence: CDR1 MNHEY, CDR2 SVGAGI. V gave up 0 bases and J gave up 1 base, with 15 bases separating them. The chain's CDR3 is CASSYSPGLAPNTEAFF. The CDR3 DNA reads TGTGCCAGCAGTTACTCACCAGGGTTGGCCCCGAACACTGAAGCTTTCTTT.

This clonotype came up a few times. V usage is TRBV4-2 and J usage is TRBJ2-7; TRBD2 matches 11 bases. CDR1 is LGHNA and CDR2 is YNFKEQ in the germline V gene. This CDR3 contains 20 residues. V shed 0 bases and J 7 bases; nucleotides not matched to a gene: 20. CDR3 sequence (DNA): TGTGCCAGCAGCCAAGATATCCCGACTAGCGGGACCTTTGGAAGAGGGGAGCAGTACTTC. It translates to CASSQDIPTSGTFGRGEQYF.

The chain uses TRBV12-3 or TRBV12-4 and TRBJ1-1; D possibly corresponds to TRBD1 (5 bases). Trimming left V 6 bases short and J 5 bases short, with 13 bases between. The CDR3 covers 13 residues. In nucleotides, the CDR3 is TGTGCCAGCAGGGCAGGGTGGGGGACTGAAGCTTTCTTT. This encodes CASRAGWGTEAFF.

Concerning this clonotype itself: The junction and the germline gene differ at one end; a read error may be behind it. V is TRBV6-1 and J is TRBJ2-5; possibly TRBD2 for D (7 bases). This CDR3 has 17 amino acids. Germline CDR1 reads MNHNS; CDR2 reads SASEGT. The CDR3 is CASSEALGGGPGETKYF. The CDR3 DNA is TGTGCCAGCAGTGAAGCGCTTGGGGGGGGGCCAGGAGAGACCAAGTACTTC.

This clonotype appeared many times. This chain uses TRBV12-3 or TRBV12-4 with TRBJ2-7; D unclear. V was cut by 2 bases and J by 3 bases, with 8 bases left in between. CDR3 size: 13 residues. The CDR3 DNA reads as TGTGCCAGCAGTTTAAACCACATCTACGAGCAGTACTTC. Protein: CASSLNHIYEQYF.

In its sample, this clonotype was seen a few times. V and J are TRBV5-1 and TRBJ1-1, with 9 bases that match TRBD1. After removal of 0 bases from V and 11 bases from J, the junction contained 11 bases not matched to a gene. Germline V gives CDR1 SGHRS, CDR2 YFSETQ. This CDR3 contains 15 residues. CDR3 DNA: TGCGCCAGCAGCTTGGCCACAGGGGGCGTCGGCTTGGCTTTCTTT. Protein product: CASSLATGGVGLAFF.

This clonotype has a count of ten or more. The gene calls are TRBV28 and TRBJ1-5; 7 bases are a match to TRBD1. J gave up 6 bases and V 5 bases, and 13 bases lay outside the gene matches. The CDR3 is 16 residues long. CDR1 is MDHEN, CDR2 SYDVKM, per germline. The CDR3 DNA follows: TGTGCCAGCAGTCCGCAATTGGGACAGAACGGTCAGCCCCAGCATTTT. The encoded protein is CASSPQLGQNGQPQHF.

Ten or more counts support this clonotype. The J gene is TRBJ2-2, the V gene TRBV12-5; no reliable D call. The ends were cut back, 0 bases at V and 6 bases at J, with 11 bases in the middle. This CDR3 comprises 15 residues. Per germline, CDR1 LGHNT and CDR2 FRNRAP. The CDR3 sequence: CASGLVYPRAGELFF. The CDR3 coding sequence is TGTGCTAGTGGTTTGGTATATCCCCGGGCCGGGGAGCTGTTTTTT. The full variable domain, in which reference TRBV12-5 and TRBJ2-2 provide the parts outside the CDR3, is DARVTQTPRHKVTEMGQEVTMRCQPILGHNTVFWYRQTMMQGLELLAYFRNRAPLDDSGMPKDRFSAEMPDATLATLKIQPSEPRDSAVYFCASGLVYPRAGELFFGEGSRLTVL.

This clonotype was detected only a few times. The chain combines TRBV30 with TRBJ1-1; D call uncertain. Germline CDR1 is GTSNPN and CDR2 is SVGIG (reference sequence). This CDR3 spans 17 amino acids. V shed 2 bases and J shed 0 bases, with 19 bases lying between them. The CDR3 loop reads CAWSRRWGNHMNTEAFF. DNA of the CDR3: TGTGCCTGGAGTAGGCGTTGGGGTAACCACATGAACACTGAAGCTTTCTTT.

This clonotype was seen more than once but under ten times. The chain links TRBV7-9 to TRBJ2-2, with D perhaps matching TRBD2 (7 bases). From germline, CDR1 is SEHNR and CDR2 FQNEAQ (reference sequence). This CDR3 is built from 13 residues. V lost 11 bases and J 4 bases, leaving 14 bases between the germline ends. Here the CDR3 DNA reads TGTGCCCCGGAGGGGGGGAGCACCGGGGAGCTGTTTTTT. Protein: CAPEGGSTGELFF. Filled out from reference TRBV7-9 and TRBJ2-2, the complete variable domain reads DTGVSQNPRHKITKRGQNVTFRCDPISEHNRLYWYRQTLGQGPEFLTYFQNEAQLEKSRLLSDRFSAERPKGSFSTLEIQRTEQGDSAMYLCAPEGGSTGELFFGEGSRLTVL.

This clonotype was counted at least ten times. The rearrangement joins TRBV6-2 or TRBV6-3 to TRBJ2-2, with D hard to call. The length of the CDR3 is 15 residues. Trimming took 2 bases from V and 3 from J, leaving 10 bases between them. The germline CDR1 and CDR2 sequences are MNHEY and SVGEGT. The CDR3 reads CASSYVVPDTGELFF. The CDR3 bases are TGTGCCAGCAGTTACGTTGTTCCGGACACCGGGGAGCTGTTTTTT.

In this sample, this clonotype turned up many times. The J gene is TRBJ1-1, the V gene TRBV4-1; 9 bases are shared with TRBD1. The CDR3 is 16 residues long. Germline V gene lookup returns CDR1 MGHRA and CDR2 YSYEKL. V gave up 2 bases and J gave up 5 bases; unmatched junction bases: 9. CDR3 residues: CASSQSPGQGGTEAFF. The CDR3 DNA is TGCGCCAGCAGCCAAAGCCCGGGACAGGGAGGAACTGAAGCTTTCTTT.

The chain couples TRBV11-2 to TRBJ1-1; D remains ambiguous. Germline values: CDR1 SGHAT, CDR2 FQNNGV. The V and J ends lost 2 bases and 1 base respectively, with 11 bases between them. CDR3 length equals 15 residues. The CDR3 region is CASSLYRSPNTEAFF. CDR3 nucleotide sequence: TGTGCCAGCAGCTTATATCGGTCCCCGAACACTGAAGCTTTCTTT.

This clonotype was detected many times. The junction differs from germline at one of its ends, possibly a read error. The rearrangement joins TRBV20-1 to TRBJ1-5; 8 nucleotides match TRBD1. This CDR3 is built from 16 residues. The V gene's germline CDR1 is DFQATT and CDR2 SNEGSKA (reference sequence). The CDR3 nucleotides are TGCAGTGCTAGTCCCGCCTTCGACAGGGGCAACCAGCCCCAGCATTTT. This translates into CSASPAFDRGNQPQHF.

Notes on this clonotype: Possible read error: a much larger clone is one base away. Because it lacks the conserved phenylalanine or tryptophan at the end, this CDR3 is likely a read error. This chain connects TRBV12-3 or TRBV12-4 to TRBJ2-6; D is undetermined. CDR3 size: 12 residues. Trimming cost V 5 bases and J 6 bases, with 5 bases left between them. Here the CDR3 reads CASSPPANVLTL. For the CDR3, the DNA is TGTGCCAGCAGTCCACCGGCCAACGTCCTGACTTTG.

This clonotype occurred many times. The chain carries TRBV4-1 and TRBJ1-2; D may be TRBD1 (6 bases). CDR3 length equals 15 residues. The ends were cut back, 2 bases at V and 2 bases at J, with 12 bases in the middle. Germline V gene data show CDR1 as MGHRA and CDR2 as YSYEKL. The chain's CDR3 is CASSQPIQGNYGYTF. The CDR3 DNA sequence: TGCGCCAGCAGCCAACCCATCCAGGGGAACTATGGCTACACCTTC.

Only a few counts were recorded for this clonotype. CDR3 residues: CASSNRDSGYMNTEAFF. The CDR3, as DNA: TGCGCCAGCAGCAATCGGGACAGTGGATACATGAACACTGAAGCTTTCTTT. The rearrangement joins TRBV4-3 to TRBJ1-1; 7 bases map to TRBD1. Trimming removed 5 bases from V and 0 bases from J; junction bases left unmatched: 12. Germline-derived CDR1 and CDR2 are LGHNA and YSLEER. The CDR3 totals 17 residues.